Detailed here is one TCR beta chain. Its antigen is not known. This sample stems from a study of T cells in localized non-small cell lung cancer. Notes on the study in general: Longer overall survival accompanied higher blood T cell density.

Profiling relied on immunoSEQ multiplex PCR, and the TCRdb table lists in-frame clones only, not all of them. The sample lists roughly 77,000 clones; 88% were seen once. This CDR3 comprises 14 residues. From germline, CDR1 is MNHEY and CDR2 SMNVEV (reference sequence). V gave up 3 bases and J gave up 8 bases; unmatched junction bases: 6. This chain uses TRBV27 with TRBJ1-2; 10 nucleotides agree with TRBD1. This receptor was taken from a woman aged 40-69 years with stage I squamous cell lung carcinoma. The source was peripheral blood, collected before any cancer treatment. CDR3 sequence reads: CASSFGTGDYGYTF. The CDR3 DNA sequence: TGTGCCAGCAGTTTTGGGACAGGGGATTACGGCTACACCTTC.